This T cell receptor beta chain was recovered during a study of technical replicates of blood from a few donors. V lost 1 base and J lost 1, with 7 bases in between. Germline CDR1 MNHNS, CDR2 SASEGT. The CDR3 runs to 15 residues. Generated by immunoSEQ multiplex PCR, the TCRdb table keeps only in-frame clones and is missing some. Of under 75,000 clones in the sample, 80% to 95% were seen once. Sequenced sample: PBMCs. The clonotype was recovered from a human donor in good health. Some clones in this sample may be carry-over from other donors' samples. The chain combines TRBV6-1 with TRBJ2-2; D gene unclear. CDR3 region: CASSEEWQNTGELFF. The CDR3 coding sequence is TGTGCCAGCAGTGAAGAGTGGCAGAACACCGGGGAGCTGTTTTTT.